This T cell receptor beta chain is drawn from a study of blood T cell repertoires in COVID-19. As for the study in general: Whether acute or convalescent, the COVID-19 samples came from the United States, Italy and Spain.

In the original workflow: The authors estimated nucleated cell counts from reference gene primer amplification. Only in-frame clones appear in the TCRdb table, and some are missing; sequencing was by immunoSEQ multiplex PCR. That table furnishes V, J and clone size, whereas the DNA furnished D and trimming. The table lists approximately 300,000 clones, around 91% of them singletons. Enrolled through a virtual design, the participants were between roughly 18 and 100 years of age and came from about two dozen US areas. Cohorts were determined from participant-reported clinical history. Germline assignment: CDR1 MDHEN and CDR2 SYDVKM. The CDR3 has 13 residues. V dropped 6 bases and J dropped 2 bases, with 10 bases sitting between them.

The sequenced material came from PBMCs or T cells enriched from blood (not recorded which). The V and J genes are TRBV28 and TRBJ1-2; the D is unclear. The origin of this receptor is a woman aged 18 to 35 with acute COVID-19. The CDR3 DNA sequence: TGTGCCAGCAGGAGCGGGGAAAACTATGGCTACACCTTC. It translates to CASRSGENYGYTF.